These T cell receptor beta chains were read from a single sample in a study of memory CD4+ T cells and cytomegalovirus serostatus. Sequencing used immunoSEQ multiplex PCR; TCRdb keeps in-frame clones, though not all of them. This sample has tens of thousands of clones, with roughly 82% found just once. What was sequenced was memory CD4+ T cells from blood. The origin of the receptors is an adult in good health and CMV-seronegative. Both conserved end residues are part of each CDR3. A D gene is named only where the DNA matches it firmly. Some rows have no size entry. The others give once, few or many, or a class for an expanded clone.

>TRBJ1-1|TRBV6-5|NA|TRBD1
TGTGCCAGCAGTCCATCTCAGGGGGCGCAAACTGAAGCTTTCTTT
CASSPSQGAQTEAFF
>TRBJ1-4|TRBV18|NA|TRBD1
TGTGCCAGCTCAGCCACAGGGGAGGGCGAAAAACTGTTTTTT
CASSATGEGEKLFF
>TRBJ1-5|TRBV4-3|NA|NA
TGCGCCAGCAGCCAAGATAGGGCACAATACAATCAGCCCCAGCATTTT
CASSQDRAQYNQPQHF
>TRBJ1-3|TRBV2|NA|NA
TGTGCCAGCAACCGTGTTGGAAACACCATATATTTT
CASNRVGNTIYF
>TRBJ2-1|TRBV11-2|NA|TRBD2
TGTGCCAGCAGCTCCCTCCAAGCGGGGGGTTACAATGAGCAGTTCTTC
CASSSLQAGGYNEQFF
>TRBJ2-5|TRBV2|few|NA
TGTGCCAGCAGTGAAAGCAGGGGAAAGACCCAGTACTTC
CASSESRGKTQYF
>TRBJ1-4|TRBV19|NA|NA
TGTGCCAGTAGTCCGCCCTTTAGGGGCGCTAATGAAAAACTGTTTTTT
CASSPPFRGANEKLFF
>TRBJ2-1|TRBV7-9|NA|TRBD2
TGTGCCAGCAGCCGACTAGCGGGGGAGGGGGAGTTCTTC
CASSRLAGEGEFF
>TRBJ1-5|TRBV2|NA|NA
TGTGCCAGCAGGGCCCAACGCGGGGGCAATCAGCCCCAGCATTTT
CASRAQRGGNQPQHF
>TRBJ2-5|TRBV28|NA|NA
TGTGCCAGCAGTTATGGAATCAACCAAGAGACCCAGTACTTC
CASSYGINQETQYF
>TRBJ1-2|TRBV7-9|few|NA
TGTGCCAGCAGCTTCTCCTCCTCACATGGCTACACCTTC
CASSFSSSHGYTF
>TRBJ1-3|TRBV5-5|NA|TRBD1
TGTGCCAGCAGCTTCAGGGGGCCATCCCCCACCCGGCGGGACACCATATATTTT
CASSFRGPSPTRRDTIYF
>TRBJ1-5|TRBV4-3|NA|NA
TGCGCCAGCAGCCATGACACGAAGAGGAATCAGCCCCAGCATTTT
CASSHDTKRNQPQHF
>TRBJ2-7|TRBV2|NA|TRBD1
TGTGCCAGCAGTCCGGACAGGGGGGAGCAGTACTTC
CASSPDRGEQYF
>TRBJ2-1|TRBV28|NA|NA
TGTGCCAGCAGGGCTCCGGGGGACAATGAGCAGTTCTTC
CASRAPGDNEQFF
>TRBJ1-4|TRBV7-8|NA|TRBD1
TGTGCCAGCAGCTTAGTGCCAGGGGGCGCAACTAATGAAAAACTGTTTTTT
CASSLVPGGATNEKLFF
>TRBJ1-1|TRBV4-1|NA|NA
TGCGCCAGCAGCCTAAGCCGGGGCCAGAACACTGAAGCTTTCTTT
CASSLSRGQNTEAFF
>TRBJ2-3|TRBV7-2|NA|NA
TGTGCCAGCAGCTTCACCTGGGGAGATACGCAGTATTTT
CASSFTWGDTQYF